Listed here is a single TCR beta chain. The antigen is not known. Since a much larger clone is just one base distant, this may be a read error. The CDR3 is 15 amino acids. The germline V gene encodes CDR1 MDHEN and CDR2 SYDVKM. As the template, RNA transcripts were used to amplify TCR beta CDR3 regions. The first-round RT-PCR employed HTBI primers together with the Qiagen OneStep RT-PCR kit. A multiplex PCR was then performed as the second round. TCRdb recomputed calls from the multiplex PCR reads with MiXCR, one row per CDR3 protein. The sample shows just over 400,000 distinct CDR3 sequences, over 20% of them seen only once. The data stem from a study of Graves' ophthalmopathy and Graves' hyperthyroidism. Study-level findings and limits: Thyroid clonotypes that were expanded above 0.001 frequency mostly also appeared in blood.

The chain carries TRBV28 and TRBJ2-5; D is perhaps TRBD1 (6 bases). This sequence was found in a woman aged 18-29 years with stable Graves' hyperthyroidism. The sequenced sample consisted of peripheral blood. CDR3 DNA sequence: TGTGTCAGCAGTATCCTACGACAGGACCAAGAGACCCAGTACTTC. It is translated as CVSSILRQDQETQYF. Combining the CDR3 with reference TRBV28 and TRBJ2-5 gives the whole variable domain DVKVTQSSRYLVKRTGEKVFLECVQDMDHENMFWYRQDPGLGLRLIYFSYDVKMKEKGDIPEGYSVSREKKERFSLILESASTNQTSMYLCVSSILRQDQETQYFGPGTRLLVL.